The following is a T cell receptor (beta chain) sequence with its context. Its specificity is not known. Trimming left V 2 bases short and J 4 bases short, with 12 bases between. From germline, CDR1 is SQVTM and CDR2 ANQGSEA. This CDR3 has 14 amino acids. This table comes from immunoSEQ multiplex PCR, and its TCRdb copy is limited to in-frame clones, with some not included. Of fewer than 110,000 clones listed, 87% are singletons. This specimen comes from a study of graft-versus-host responses after intestinal transplantation. In the study overall: Transplants given to recipients were multivisceral, liver-intestinal, or isolated intestinal. Every transplant recipient was induced with anti-thymocyte globulin, then maintained on tacrolimus and steroids for two to four years. Study findings and constraints: Present in recipient marrow, GvH clones included some that appeared first in ileum or blood. Among circulating GvH clones, peak levels were associated with early post-transplant declines in HvG clones.

The specimen was unstimulated CD4+ T cells sorted from spleen or lymph node cells, collected before transplant. The origin of this receptor is a human donor who was the organ donor for an intestinal transplant. This chain uses TRBV29-1 with TRBJ2-1; a weak D match, TRBD2 (6 bases). CDR3: CSVERGGRYNEQFF. CDR3 nucleotides: TGCAGCGTTGAACGGGGAGGAAGGTACAATGAGCAGTTCTTC.